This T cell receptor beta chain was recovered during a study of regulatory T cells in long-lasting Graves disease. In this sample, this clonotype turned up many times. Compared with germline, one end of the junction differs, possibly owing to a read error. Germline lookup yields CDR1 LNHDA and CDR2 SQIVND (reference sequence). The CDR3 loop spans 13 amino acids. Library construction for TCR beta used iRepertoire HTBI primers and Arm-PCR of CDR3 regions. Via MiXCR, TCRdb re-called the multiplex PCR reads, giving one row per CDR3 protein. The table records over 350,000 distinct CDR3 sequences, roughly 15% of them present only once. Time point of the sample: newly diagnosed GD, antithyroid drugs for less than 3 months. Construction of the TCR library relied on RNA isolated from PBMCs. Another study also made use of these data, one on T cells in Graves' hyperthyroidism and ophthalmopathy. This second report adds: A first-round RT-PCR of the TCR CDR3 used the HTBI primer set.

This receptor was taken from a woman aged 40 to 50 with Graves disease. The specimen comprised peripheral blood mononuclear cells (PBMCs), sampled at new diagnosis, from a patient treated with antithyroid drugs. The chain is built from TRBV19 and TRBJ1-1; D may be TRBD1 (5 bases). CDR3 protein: CASSPQGFTEAFF. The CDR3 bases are TGCGCCAGCAGCCCCCAGGGATTTACTGAAGCTTTCTTT.